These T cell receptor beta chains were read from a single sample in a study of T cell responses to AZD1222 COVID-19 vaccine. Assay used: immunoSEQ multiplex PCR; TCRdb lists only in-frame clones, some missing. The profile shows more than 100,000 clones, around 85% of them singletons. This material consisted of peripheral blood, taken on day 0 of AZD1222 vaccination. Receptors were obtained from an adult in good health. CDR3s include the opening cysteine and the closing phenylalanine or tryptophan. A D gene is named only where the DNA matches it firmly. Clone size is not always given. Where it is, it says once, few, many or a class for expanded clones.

CASSQDGAGVRDEQFF	TGCGCCAGCAGCCAAGATGGGGCGGGGGTTCGCGATGAGCAGTTCTTC	TRBV4-3	TRBD2	-	TRBJ2-1	16
CASSEGGGARNYGYTF	TGTGCCAGCAGCGAAGGAGGTGGAGCTCGAAACTATGGCTACACCTTC	TRBV3-1/TRBV3-2	-	-	TRBJ1-2	16
CASSLTGRGNNQPQHF	TGTGCCAGCAGTTTAACCGGGAGGGGAAACAATCAGCCCCAGCATTTT	TRBV28	-	-	TRBJ1-5	16
CASSIRTFYGYTF	TGTGCCAGCAGCATTAGGACCTTTTATGGCTACACCTTC	TRBV9	-	-	TRBJ1-2	13
CSASSQRGGSYNEQFF	TGCAGTGCTAGTAGCCAGCGGGGGGGATCTTACAATGAGCAGTTCTTC	TRBV20-1	TRBD2	-	TRBJ2-1	16
CASSFERGTSYEQYF	TGTGCCAGCAGCTTCGAAAGAGGGACCTCCTACGAGCAGTACTTC	TRBV7-2	-	-	TRBJ2-7	15
CASSLEASGANVLTF	TGTGCCAGCAGCTTGGAGGCCTCTGGGGCCAACGTCCTGACTTTC	TRBV5-4	-	-	TRBJ2-6	15
CASRRGQGGDNEQFF	TGTGCCAGCAGGCGGGGCCAGGGAGGGGACAATGAGCAGTTCTTC	TRBV3-1/TRBV3-2	TRBD2	-	TRBJ2-1	15
CASSPTGNQPQHF	TGTGCCAGTAGCCCCACGGGCAATCAGCCCCAGCATTTT	TRBV19	-	-	TRBJ1-5	13
CATSDPGTGSPFYEQYF	TGTGCCACCAGTGACCCCGGGACAGGGTCACCCTTCTACGAGCAGTACTTC	TRBV24-1	TRBD1	-	TRBJ2-7	17
CASSADRDRVWSGNQPQHF	TGTGCCAGCAGTGCGGACCGGGACAGGGTTTGGTCAGGCAATCAGCCCCAGCATTTT	TRBV6-4	TRBD1	-	TRBJ1-5	19
CASSYGTDNEKLFF	TGTGCCAGCAGTTACGGGACAGATAATGAAAAACTGTTTTTT	TRBV2	TRBD1	-	TRBJ1-4	14
CASSEGGDKLSSYNSPLHF	TGTGCCAGCAGTGAAGGCGGGGATAAACTTTCAAGCTATAATTCACCCCTCCACTTT	TRBV6-1	-	-	TRBJ1-6	19
CASSRGQGSPYEQYF	TGTGCCAGCAGCCGGGGACAGGGGAGCCCCTACGAGCAGTACTTC	TRBV3-1/TRBV3-2	TRBD1	once	TRBJ2-7	15
CASSLPGTHSYNEQFF	TGTGCCAGCTCACTACCCGGGACCCATTCCTACAATGAGCAGTTCTTC	TRBV18	-	once	TRBJ2-1	16
CATRGTGTSNTEAFF	TGTGCCACCAGAGGAACCGGGACATCGAACACTGAAGCTTTCTTT	TRBV24-1	-	-	TRBJ1-1	15